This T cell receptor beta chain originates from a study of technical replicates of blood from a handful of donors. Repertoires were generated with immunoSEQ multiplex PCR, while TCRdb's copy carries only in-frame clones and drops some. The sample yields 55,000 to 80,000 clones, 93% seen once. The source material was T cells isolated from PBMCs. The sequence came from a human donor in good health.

The CDR3 coding sequence is TGCAGCGTTGGACAGGGGGCTTATGGCTACACCTTC. Its protein product is CSVGQGAYGYTF. This chain links TRBV29-1 with TRBJ1-2; 10 bases align to TRBD1. V was clipped by 4 bases and J by 5 bases; unmatched bases: 1. The CDR3 runs to 12 residues. Germline values: CDR1 SQVTM, CDR2 ANQGSEA.